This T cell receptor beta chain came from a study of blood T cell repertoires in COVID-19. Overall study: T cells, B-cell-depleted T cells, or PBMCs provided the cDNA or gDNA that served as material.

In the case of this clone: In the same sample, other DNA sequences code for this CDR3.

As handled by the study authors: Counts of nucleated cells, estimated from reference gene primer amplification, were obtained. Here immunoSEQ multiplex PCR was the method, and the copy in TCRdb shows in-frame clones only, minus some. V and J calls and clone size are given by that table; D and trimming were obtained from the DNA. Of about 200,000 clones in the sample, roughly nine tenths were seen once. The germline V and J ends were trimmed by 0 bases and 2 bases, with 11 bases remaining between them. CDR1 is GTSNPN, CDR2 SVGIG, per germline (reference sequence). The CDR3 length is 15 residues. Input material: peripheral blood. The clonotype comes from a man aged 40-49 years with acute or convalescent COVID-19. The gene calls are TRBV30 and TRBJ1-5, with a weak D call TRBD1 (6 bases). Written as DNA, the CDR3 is TGTGCCTGGAGTGTACAGGGCCGGGGCAATCAGCCCCAGCATTTT. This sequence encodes CAWSVQGRGNQPQHF.